Detailed here is one TCR beta chain. The specificity of this receptor is unknown. Within one base of it there is no much larger clone, and no base qualities were kept. Library preparation was by 5' RACE. Instrument used: Illumina HiSeq 2000. Template switching introduced a universal primer binding site; the final cDNA contained a unique molecular identifier, enabling accurate counting of TCR cDNA molecules. Specific primers in the conserved constant-segment region were used to synthesize first-strand cDNA for the TCR alpha and beta chains. Each cDNA library was double barcoded, with a SMART-Mk sample barcode plus Illumina barcodes, to control for contamination. TruSeq adapter sequences and Illumina sample barcodes were added in two successive PCR steps. TCR alpha and beta cDNA libraries were sequenced on the Illumina HiSeq platform with custom primers. The source study handled its data this way. MiGEC processed the raw reads to extract unique molecular identifiers, while MiXCR was used to determine the CDR3 positions. For each individual, recombination models were inferred using an EM algorithm with the repgenHMM and IGoR tools. Shared clonotype analysis was performed with the tcR package in R, normalizing sharing by the product of cloneset sizes. Out-of-frame nonproductive sequences were analyzed to study raw recombination free of thymic and clonal selection effects. TCRdb handled the public reads itself, with Q25 trimming in fastp and clone calling in MiXCR, and kept productive beta chains. Every distinct CDR3 protein forms one entry, paired with its most common genes and DNA. TCRdb assigned the V and J calls; the authors' analysis was not used. This sample is represented by 200,000 to 250,000 distinct CDR3 sequences; around 7% of them were singletons. The ten largest account for under 4% of the sample.

Looking up the germline V gene (reference sequence) yields CDR1 SGHNT and CDR2 YYREEE. At the junction V is shortened by 4 bases and J by 4 bases, with 16 bases in between. From its cysteine to its phenylalanine, the CDR3 spans 15 amino acids. Left in the record is the CDR3 DNA by itself, 45 bases read in frame from the first base. This entry comes from a study of identical twins (dated by TCRdb to about 2016). Background for the entire study: TCR alpha and beta repertoires from monozygotic twins, unrelated adults of various ages and cord blood were deep-sequenced to test whether fetal clonotypes persist. Replicate twin experiments were performed at different times using different library preparation protocols to rule out contamination.

Every donor was a healthy Caucasian. The twin cohort comprised three pairs of female monozygotic twins, all aged about 18 to 29 years. Miltenyi CD45RO+ enrichment and human naive T-cell isolation kits were used to isolate memory (CD45RO+) and naive T cells from PBMC. The paper as a whole reports these results and caveats: In monozygotic twins, out-of-frame TCR alpha sharing was systematically underestimated by recombination models, although the models agreed with sharing between unrelated individuals. In beta out-of-frame sequences, excess twin sharing was weaker, because having fewer shared sequences lowered the signal-to-noise ratio. Fewer insertions were carried by abundant cord blood beta clonotypes, a similar but weaker trend appeared in young adult naive repertoires, and no such trend appeared in memory repertoires. Zero-insertion analyses could be partly confounded by invariant T cells such as MAIT and iNKT, though diverse VJ usage argued against such confounding for most clonotypes. Compared with coincidental sharing between unrelated individuals, out-of-frame TCR alpha sequences shared between twins had an excess of sequences with low generation probability. Because the same donors could not be followed over many years, the conclusions relied on cross-sectional statistical analysis.

The same data also went into a second study, on yellow fever vaccine responses in identical twins. From the second report: According to the authors, in identical twins the way T cells responded to vaccination appeared partly convergent and partly personalized. In the study, vaccine-responding T cell clones were precisely tracked in identical twins.

Sequencing input: memory (CD45RO+) T cells sorted from blood. The meaning of the sample's cell subset or site label: CD45RO+ enriched T cells. The chain joins TRBV5-4 to TRBJ2-3; the D segment could be TRBD2, given 6 matching bases. The sequence was obtained from a woman aged 18-29 years in good health. At the DNA level, the sequence is TGTGCCAGCAGCCCGGCCCCTCCGGGGGCAGATACGCAGTATTTT. This translates into CASSPAPPGADTQYF.